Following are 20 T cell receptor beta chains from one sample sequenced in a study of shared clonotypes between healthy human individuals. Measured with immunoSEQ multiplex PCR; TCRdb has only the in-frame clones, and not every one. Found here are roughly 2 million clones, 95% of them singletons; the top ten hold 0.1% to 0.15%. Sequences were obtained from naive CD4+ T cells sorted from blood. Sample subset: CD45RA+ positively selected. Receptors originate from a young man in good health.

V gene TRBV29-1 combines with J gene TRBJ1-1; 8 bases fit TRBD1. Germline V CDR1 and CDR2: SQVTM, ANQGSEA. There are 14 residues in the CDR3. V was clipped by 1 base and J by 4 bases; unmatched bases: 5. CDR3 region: CSVEVAQGATEAFF. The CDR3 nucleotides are TGCAGCGTTGAAGTAGCGCAGGGGGCCACTGAAGCTTTCTTT.

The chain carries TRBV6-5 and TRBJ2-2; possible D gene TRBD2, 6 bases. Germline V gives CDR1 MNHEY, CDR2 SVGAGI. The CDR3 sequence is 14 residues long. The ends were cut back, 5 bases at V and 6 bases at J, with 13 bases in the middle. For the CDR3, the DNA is TGTGCCAGCAGTCGGGGGACTGGTTCCGGGGAGCTGTTTTTT. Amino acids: CASSRGTGSGELFF.

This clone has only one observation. CDR3 sequence: CAWSGPAVQFF. DNA of the CDR3: TGTGCCTGGAGTGGACCCGCGGTGCAGTTCTTC. This chain uses TRBV30 with TRBJ2-1; D unclear. This CDR3 is 11 amino acids long. Trimming removed 1 base from V and 12 bases from J, with 10 bases in between. Per the germline V gene, CDR1 is GTSNPN and CDR2 is SVGIG (reference sequence).

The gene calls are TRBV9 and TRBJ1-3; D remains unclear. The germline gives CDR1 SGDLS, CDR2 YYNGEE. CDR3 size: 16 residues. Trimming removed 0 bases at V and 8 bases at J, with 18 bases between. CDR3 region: CASSVVTGGGSDTIYF. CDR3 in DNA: TGTGCCAGCAGCGTAGTGACCGGCGGAGGTAGCGACACCATATATTTT.

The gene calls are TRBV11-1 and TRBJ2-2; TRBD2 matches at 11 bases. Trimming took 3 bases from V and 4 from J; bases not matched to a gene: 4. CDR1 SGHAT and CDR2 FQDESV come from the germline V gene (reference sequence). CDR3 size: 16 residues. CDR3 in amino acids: CASSLTSGALTGELFF. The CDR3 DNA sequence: TGTGCCAGCAGCTTGACTAGCGGGGCACTCACCGGGGAGCTGTTTTTT.

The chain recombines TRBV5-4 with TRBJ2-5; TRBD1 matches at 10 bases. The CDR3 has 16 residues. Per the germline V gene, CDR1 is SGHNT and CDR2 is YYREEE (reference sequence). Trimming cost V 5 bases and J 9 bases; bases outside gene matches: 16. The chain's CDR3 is CASSRRSGTGVVPQYF. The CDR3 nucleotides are TGTGCCAGCAGTCGGAGATCCGGGACAGGGGTAGTGCCCCAGTACTTC.

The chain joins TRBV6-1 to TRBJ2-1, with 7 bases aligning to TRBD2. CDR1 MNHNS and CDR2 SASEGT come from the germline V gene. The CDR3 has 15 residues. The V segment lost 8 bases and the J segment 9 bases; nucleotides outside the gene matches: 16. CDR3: CASLRVVTSLGEQFF. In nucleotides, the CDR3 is TGTGCCAGCCTGCGGGTGGTGACTAGCTTGGGTGAGCAGTTCTTC.

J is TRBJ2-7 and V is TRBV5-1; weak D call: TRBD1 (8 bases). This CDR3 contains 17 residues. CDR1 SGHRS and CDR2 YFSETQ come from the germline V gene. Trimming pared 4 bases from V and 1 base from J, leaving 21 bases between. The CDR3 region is CASSRPHEQGGSYEQYF. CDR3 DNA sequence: TGCGCCAGCAGCAGGCCCCACGAACAGGGGGGGTCCTACGAGCAGTACTTC. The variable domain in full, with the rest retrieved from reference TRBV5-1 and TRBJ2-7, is KAGVTQTPRYLIKTRGQQVTLSCSPISGHRSVSWYQQTPGQGLQFLFEYFSETQRNKGNFPGRFSGRQFSNSRSEMNVSTLELGDSALYLCASSRPHEQGGSYEQYFGPGTRLTVT.

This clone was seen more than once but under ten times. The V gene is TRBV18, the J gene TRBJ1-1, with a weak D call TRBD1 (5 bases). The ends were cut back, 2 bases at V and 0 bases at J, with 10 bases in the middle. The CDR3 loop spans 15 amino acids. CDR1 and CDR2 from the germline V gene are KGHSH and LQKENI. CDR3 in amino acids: CASSPAPGMNTEAFF. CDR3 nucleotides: TGTGCCAGCTCACCAGCGCCAGGGATGAACACTGAAGCTTTCTTT.

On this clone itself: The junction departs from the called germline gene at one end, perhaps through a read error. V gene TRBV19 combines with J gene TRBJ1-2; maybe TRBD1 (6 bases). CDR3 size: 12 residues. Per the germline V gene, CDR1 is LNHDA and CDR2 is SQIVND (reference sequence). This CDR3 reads CASSTSPGHPSF. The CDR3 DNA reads TGTGCCAGTAGTACCTCACCGGGACACCCTTCCTTC.

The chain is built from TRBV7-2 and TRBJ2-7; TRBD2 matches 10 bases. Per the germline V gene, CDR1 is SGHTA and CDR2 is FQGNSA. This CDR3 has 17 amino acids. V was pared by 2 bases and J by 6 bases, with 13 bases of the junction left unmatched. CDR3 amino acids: CASSLKLGTSENREQYF. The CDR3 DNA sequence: TGTGCCAGCAGCTTAAAGCTCGGGACTAGCGAAAACCGCGAGCAGTACTTC.

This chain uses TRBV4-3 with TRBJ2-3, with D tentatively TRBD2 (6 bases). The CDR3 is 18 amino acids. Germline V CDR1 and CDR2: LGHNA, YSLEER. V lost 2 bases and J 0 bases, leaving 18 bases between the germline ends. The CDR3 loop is CASSQYFPSEVSTDTQYF. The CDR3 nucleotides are TGCGCCAGCAGCCAATATTTCCCTAGCGAGGTTAGCACAGATACGCAGTATTTT.

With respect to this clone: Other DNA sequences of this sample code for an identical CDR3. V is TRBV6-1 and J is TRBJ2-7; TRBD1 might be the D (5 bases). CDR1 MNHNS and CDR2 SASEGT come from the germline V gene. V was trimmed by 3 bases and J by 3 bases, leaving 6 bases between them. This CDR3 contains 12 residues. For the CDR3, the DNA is TGTGCCAGCAGTGATAGGGGCTACGAGCAGTACTTC. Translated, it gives CASSDRGYEQYF.

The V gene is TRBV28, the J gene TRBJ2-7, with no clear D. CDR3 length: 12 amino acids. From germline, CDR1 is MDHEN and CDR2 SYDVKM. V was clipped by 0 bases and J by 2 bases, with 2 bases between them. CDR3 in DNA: TGTGCCAGCAGTTTATGGGCCTACGAGCAGTACTTC. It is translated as CASSLWAYEQYF. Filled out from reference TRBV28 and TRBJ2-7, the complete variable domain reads DVKVTQSSRYLVKRTGEKVFLECVQDMDHENMFWYRQDPGLGLRLIYFSYDVKMKEKGDIPEGYSVSREKKERFSLILESASTNQTSMYLCASSLWAYEQYFGPGTRLTVT.

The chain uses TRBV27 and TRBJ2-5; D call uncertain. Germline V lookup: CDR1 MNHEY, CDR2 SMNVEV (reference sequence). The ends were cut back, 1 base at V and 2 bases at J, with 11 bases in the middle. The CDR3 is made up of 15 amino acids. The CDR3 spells CASSLLGKAQETQYF. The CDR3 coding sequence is TGTGCCAGCAGTTTATTGGGGAAAGCTCAAGAGACCCAGTACTTC.

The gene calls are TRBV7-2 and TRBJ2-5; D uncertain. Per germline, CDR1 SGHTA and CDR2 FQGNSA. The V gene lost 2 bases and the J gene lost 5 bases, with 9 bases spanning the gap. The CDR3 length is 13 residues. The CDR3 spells CASSLQRIETQYF. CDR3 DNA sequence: TGTGCCAGCAGCTTACAGAGGATCGAGACCCAGTACTTC.

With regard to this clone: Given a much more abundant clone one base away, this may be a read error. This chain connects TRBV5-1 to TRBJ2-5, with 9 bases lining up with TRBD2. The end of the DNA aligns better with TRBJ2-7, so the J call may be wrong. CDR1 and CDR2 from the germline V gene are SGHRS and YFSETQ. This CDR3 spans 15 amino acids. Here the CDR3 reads CAGSRLLSGGNEQYF. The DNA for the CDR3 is TGCGCCGGCAGCCGCCTCCTTAGCGGGGGCAACGAGCAGTACTTC.

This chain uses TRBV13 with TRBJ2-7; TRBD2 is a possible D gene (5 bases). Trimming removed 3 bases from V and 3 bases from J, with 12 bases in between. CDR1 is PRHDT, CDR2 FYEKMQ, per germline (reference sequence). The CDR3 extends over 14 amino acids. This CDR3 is CASSLYGEGYEQYF. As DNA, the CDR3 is TGTGCCAGCAGCTTGTACGGCGAGGGCTACGAGCAGTACTTC.

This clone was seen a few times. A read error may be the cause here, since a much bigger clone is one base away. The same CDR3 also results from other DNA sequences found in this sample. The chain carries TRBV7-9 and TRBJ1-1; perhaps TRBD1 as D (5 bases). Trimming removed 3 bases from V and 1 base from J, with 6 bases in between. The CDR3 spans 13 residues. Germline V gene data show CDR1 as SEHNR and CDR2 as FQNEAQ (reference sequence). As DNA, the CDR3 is TGTGCCAGCAGCTTCCAGGGGAACACTGAAGCTTTCTTT. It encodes CASSFQGNTEAFF.

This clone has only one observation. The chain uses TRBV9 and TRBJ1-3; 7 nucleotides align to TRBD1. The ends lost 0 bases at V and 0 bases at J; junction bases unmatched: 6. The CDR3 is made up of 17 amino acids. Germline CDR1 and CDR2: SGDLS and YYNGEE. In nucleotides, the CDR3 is TGTGCCAGCAGCGTAGAGACAGGGAGCCACTCTGGAAACACCATATATTTT. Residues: CASSVETGSHSGNTIYF.